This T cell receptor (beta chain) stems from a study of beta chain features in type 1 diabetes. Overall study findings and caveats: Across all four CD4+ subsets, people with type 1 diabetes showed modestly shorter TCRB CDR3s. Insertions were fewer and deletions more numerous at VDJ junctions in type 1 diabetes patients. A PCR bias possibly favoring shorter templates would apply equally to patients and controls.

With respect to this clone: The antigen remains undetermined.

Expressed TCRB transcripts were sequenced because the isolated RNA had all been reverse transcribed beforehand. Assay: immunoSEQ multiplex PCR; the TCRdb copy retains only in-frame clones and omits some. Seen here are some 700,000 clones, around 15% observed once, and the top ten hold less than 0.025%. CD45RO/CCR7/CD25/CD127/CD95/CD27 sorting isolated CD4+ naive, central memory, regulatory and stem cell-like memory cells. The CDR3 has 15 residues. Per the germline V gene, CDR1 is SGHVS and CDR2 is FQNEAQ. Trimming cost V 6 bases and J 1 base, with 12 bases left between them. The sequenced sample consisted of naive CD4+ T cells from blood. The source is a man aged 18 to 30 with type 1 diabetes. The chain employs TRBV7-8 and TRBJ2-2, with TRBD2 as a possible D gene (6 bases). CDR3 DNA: TGTGCCAGCAGGCCCGGGACTGAGAACACCGGGGAGCTGTTTTTT. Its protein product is CASRPGTENTGELFF.